Listed here are 29 T cell receptor beta chains from one sample, sequenced in a study of blood T cells in healthy people across ages. Combining a sample-barcoded 5' primer with a J-beta primer mix, a second PCR ran for about 7 to 11 cycles. Using its own MiXCR run on the 5' RACE reads, TCRdb lists one record per CDR3 protein. The data contain over 700,000 distinct CDR3 sequences, 53% of them singletons. Material: blood. The receptors come from an elderly man in good health.

V gene TRBV9 combines with J gene TRBJ2-1; D gene ambiguous. Trimming stripped 4 bases from V and 0 bases from J, with 14 bases between. This CDR3 has 16 amino acids. The V gene's germline CDR1 is SGDLS and CDR2 YYNGEE. The CDR3 coding sequence is TGTGCCAGCAGCAAAACCATGCGGAGCTCCTACAATGAGCAGTTCTTC. Translation gives CASSKTMRSSYNEQFF.

The chain is built from TRBV9 and TRBJ2-1; 11 bases are a match to TRBD2. With 5 bases clipped from V and 0 bases from J, the junction kept 4 bases outside the gene matches. Germline loops: CDR1 SGDLS, CDR2 YYNGEE. The CDR3 is 16 residues long. CDR3 sequence reads: CASRPSGGISYNEQFF. CDR3 sequence (DNA): TGTGCCAGCAGACCTAGCGGGGGGATCTCCTACAATGAGCAGTTCTTC.

V is TRBV24-1 and J is TRBJ2-3, with TRBD2 identical over 9 bases. Trimming at V came to 3 bases and at J to 5 bases, leaving 8 bases not matched to a gene. The germline CDR1 and CDR2 sequences are KGHDR and SFDVKD. The CDR3 consists of 16 residues. The CDR3, as DNA: TGTGCCACCAGTGATGCCCCGAGGACTAGCGTAGATACGCAGTATTTT. Amino acids: CATSDAPRTSVDTQYF.

The rearrangement joins TRBV7-9 to TRBJ2-2; D perhaps matches TRBD1 (5 bases). V lost 5 bases and J 7 bases, leaving 11 bases between the germline ends. The germline CDR1 and CDR2 sequences are SEHNR and FQNEAQ (reference sequence). The CDR3 extends over 13 amino acids. CDR3 in DNA: TGTGCCAGCAGCGACCCACAGGTCGGGGAGCTGTTTTTT. Protein sequence: CASSDPQVGELFF.

A few counts support this clonotype. The chain has TRBV7-9 and TRBJ1-2, with a weak D call TRBD1 (6 bases). Trimming removed 3 bases at V and 6 bases at J, with 8 bases between. The CDR3 covers 12 residues. The germline gives CDR1 SEHNR, CDR2 FQNEAQ (reference sequence). The CDR3 region is CASSFSGDGYTF. The CDR3 DNA reads as TGTGCCAGCAGCTTTTCAGGGGATGGCTACACCTTC.

The chain couples TRBV6-1 to TRBJ1-5; TRBD1 aligns across 8 bases. The CDR3 runs 16 residues. V shed 6 bases, J shed 5 bases, and the junction held 12 bases outside the gene matches. In germline, CDR1 is MNHNS, CDR2 SASEGT. CDR3 in DNA: TGTGCCAGCAGCGCCGACAGGGGAATAAGGGATCAGCCCCAGCATTTT. This sequence encodes CASSADRGIRDQPQHF.

This clonotype was found a few times. The chain joins TRBV2 to TRBJ1-4; possible D gene TRBD1, 5 bases. The CDR3 consists of 14 residues. In germline, CDR1 is SNHLY, CDR2 FYNNEI. The V end was cut by 6 bases, the J end by 2 bases, with 10 bases between. The CDR3 region has the DNA TGTGCCAGCAGGCCAGGGCTTACTAATGAAAAACTGTTTTTT. Protein: CASRPGLTNEKLFF.

V and J are TRBV10-3 and TRBJ2-1, with TRBD2 as a possible D gene (7 bases). V dropped 6 bases and J dropped 4 bases, with 19 bases sitting between them. CDR3 size: 16 residues. The germline V gene encodes CDR1 ENHRY and CDR2 SYGVKD. The CDR3 sequence: CAISRAPSGTYNEQFF. CDR3 sequence (DNA): TGTGCCATCAGCCGGGCCCCCAGCGGGACATACAATGAGCAGTTCTTC.

This clonotype was seen a single time. This chain connects TRBV6-1 to TRBJ2-7, with 11 bases matching TRBD2. There are 15 residues in the CDR3. V lost 7 bases and J lost 6; bases outside the gene matches: 11. Germline loops: CDR1 MNHNS, CDR2 SASEGT. CDR3 sequence reads: CASILNGLAGVEQYF. CDR3 DNA: TGTGCCAGCATCCTAAACGGACTAGCGGGCGTCGAGCAGTACTTC.

This chain connects TRBV27 to TRBJ2-7, with D unresolved. V shed 4 bases and J shed 7 bases, with 20 bases lying between them. Germline V CDR1 and CDR2: MNHEY, SMNVEV (reference sequence). This CDR3 has 15 residues. The CDR3 nucleotides read TGTGCCAGCAGTTCATCGGTCAGCTCCTACAATGAGCAGTACTTC. This encodes CASSSSVSSYNEQYF.

The V call is TRBV24-1, the J call TRBJ1-2; weak D call: TRBD1 (5 bases). Germline CDR1 reads KGHDR; CDR2 reads SFDVKD. V was pared by 5 bases and J by 5 bases, with 14 bases between. The CDR3 spans 14 residues. CDR3 in amino acids: CATSGPGTEYGYTF. In DNA form, the CDR3 reads TGTGCCACCAGTGGGCCCGGGACGGAGTATGGCTACACCTTC.

The chain recombines TRBV10-3 with TRBJ2-3; maybe TRBD2 (6 bases). This CDR3 contains 15 residues. Trimming stripped 0 bases from V and 1 base from J, with 8 bases between. Per germline, CDR1 ENHRY and CDR2 SYGVKD. In nucleotides, the CDR3 is TGTGCCATCAGTGAGTCGGCTAGCGGCACAGATACGCAGTATTTT. Residues: CAISESASGTDTQYF.

The chain couples TRBV28 to TRBJ2-3, with TRBD2 identical over 9 bases. The V and J ends lost 7 bases and 6 bases, in that order; junction bases with no gene match: 11. CDR1 is MDHEN and CDR2 is SYDVKM in the germline V gene. The CDR3 has 15 residues. In DNA, the CDR3 is TGTGCCAGCACCCACCTAGCGGGGAACGGGGATACGCAGTATTTT. Translation: CASTHLAGNGDTQYF.

This chain uses TRBV9 with TRBJ1-4, with TRBD1 matching 7 bases. V lost 5 bases, J lost 8 bases, and 12 bases stayed unmatched. The CDR3 has 15 residues. Germline V gene data show CDR1 as SGDLS and CDR2 as YYNGEE. CDR3 residues: CASSAQGGSAEKLFF. The CDR3 bases are TGTGCCAGCAGTGCCCAGGGGGGAAGCGCAGAAAAACTGTTTTTT.

V and J are TRBV4-2 and TRBJ2-1, with 10 positions matching TRBD2. CDR1 and CDR2 from the germline V gene are LGHNA and YNFKEQ. V was pared by 0 bases and J by 2 bases, with 4 bases of the junction left unmatched. The CDR3 runs 17 residues. This CDR3 is CASSQEETSGPYNEQFF. As DNA, the CDR3 is TGTGCCAGCAGCCAAGAGGAGACTAGCGGGCCCTACAATGAGCAGTTCTTC.

This clonotype was seen only a few times. The chain couples TRBV7-2 to TRBJ2-3; D uncertain. The V gene lost 4 bases and the J gene lost 0 bases, with 17 bases spanning the gap. The CDR3 totals 17 residues. Germline V gene data show CDR1 as SGHTA and CDR2 as FQGNSA. CDR3 DNA sequence: TGTGCCAGCAGCTCTGATTGGATCAAGCCTAGCACAGATACGCAGTATTTT. This translates into CASSSDWIKPSTDTQYF.

In its sample, this clonotype was seen once. A much larger clone sits a single nucleotide away, making a read error possible. The chain couples TRBV5-6 to TRBJ2-7; 8 nucleotides match TRBD1. The CDR3 consists of 15 residues. Per the germline V gene, CDR1 is SGHDT and CDR2 is YYEEEE. The CDR3 region is CAGSFGQGRAYEQYF. The DNA for the CDR3 is TGTGCCGGCAGCTTCGGACAGGGCCGGGCTTACGAGCAGTACTTC. The entire variable domain, with the rest obtained from reference TRBV5-6 and TRBJ2-7, is as follows: DAGVTQSPTHLIKTRGQQVTLRCSPKSGHDTVSWYQQALGQGPQFIFQYYEEEERQRGNFPDRFSGHQFPNYSSELNVNALLLGDSALYLCAGSFGQGRAYEQYFGPGTRLTVT.

The CDR3 coding sequence is TGCAGTGCTGAGTCGGGGGGCGACGAGCAGTACTTC. This translates into CSAESGGDEQYF. This chain joins TRBV20-1 and TRBJ2-7, with D tentatively TRBD2 (7 bases). The length of the CDR3 is 12 residues. Germline CDR1 DFQATT, CDR2 SNEGSKA (reference sequence). V was trimmed by 5 bases and J by 5 bases, leaving 13 bases between them.

Notes on this clonotype: The junction departs from germline at one end; a sequencing error may be responsible. The rearrangement links TRBV28 to TRBJ2-1; 12 bases match TRBD2. Germline CDR1 is MDHEN and CDR2 is SYDVKM. This CDR3 region has 17 residues. The CDR3, as DNA: TGTACCAGCAGTCCCCTAGCGGGAGGGCCGGCTTACAATGAGCAGTTCTTC. This gives the protein CTSSPLAGGPAYNEQFF.

The chain couples TRBV10-3 to TRBJ1-1; D not resolved. Deletions cut 7 bases from V and 0 bases from J, with 6 bases between. This CDR3 is 12 amino acids long. CDR1 and CDR2 (germline): ENHRY, SYGVKD. The CDR3 region has the DNA TGTGCCATCAACGATATGAACACTGAAGCTTTCTTT. Protein sequence: CAINDMNTEAFF.

The gene calls are TRBV20-1 and TRBJ2-1; no reliable D call. The DNA end is more similar to TRBJ2-7, so the J call may be wrong. Germline CDR1 is DFQATT and CDR2 is SNEGSKA (reference sequence). This CDR3 comprises 13 residues. The CDR3 here is CSAGPLTGDEQYF. In nucleotides, the CDR3 is TGCAGTGCTGGCCCGTTAACGGGTGACGAGCAGTACTTC.

This chain joins TRBV28 and TRBJ2-1; maybe TRBD2 (6 bases). Near its end, the DNA agrees better with TRBJ2-7, so the J call may be wrong. The CDR3 is 16 residues long. Germline loops: CDR1 MDHEN, CDR2 SYDVKM. DNA of the CDR3: TGTGCCAGCAGTTTATTCGGGGGATCCGCCTACAATGAGCAGTACTTC. Its protein product is CASSLFGGSAYNEQYF.

V is TRBV20-1 and J is TRBJ1-2, with 8 bases lining up with TRBD1. Per germline, CDR1 DFQATT and CDR2 SNEGSKA (reference sequence). The CDR3 is 15 residues long. With 3 bases clipped from V and 4 bases from J, the junction kept 10 bases outside the gene matches. DNA for the CDR3: TGCAGTGCTAGTCCAGGACAGGGTAGGAGCTATGGCTACACCTTC. It specifies CSASPGQGRSYGYTF.

The genes are TRBV3-1 and TRBJ2-3, with 15 nucleotides matching TRBD2. The ends lost 4 bases at V and 14 bases at J; junction bases unmatched: 13. CDR1 and CDR2 (germline): LGHDT, YNNKEL (reference sequence). The CDR3 covers 16 residues. CDR3 sequence reads: CASSRGTSGRHRDAYF. In nucleotides, the CDR3 is TGTGCCAGCAGCCGTGGGACTAGCGGGAGGCACAGAGACGCGTATTTT.

This clonotype was found a few times. J is TRBJ2-7 and V is TRBV7-9, with D perhaps assigned TRBD1 or TRBD2 (6 bases each). Germline values: CDR1 SEHNR, CDR2 FQNEAQ (reference sequence). The CDR3 runs 15 residues. V was pared by 5 bases and J by 2 bases, with 16 bases between. The CDR3 nucleotides are TGTGCCAGCAGCCAGGGGCCGGGAGTTACCTACGAGCAGTACTTC. It specifies CASSQGPGVTYEQYF.

The chain combines TRBV24-1 with TRBJ1-5; the D gene is possibly TRBD1 (5 bases). V was clipped by 2 bases and J by 2 bases, with 15 bases between them. This CDR3 region has 17 residues. Germline V CDR1 and CDR2: KGHDR, SFDVKD. The DNA for the CDR3 is TGTGCCACCAGTGATTCCCCGGGAGTGGGGGGCAATCAGCCCCAGCATTTT. Translated: CATSDSPGVGGNQPQHF.

The genes are TRBV27 and TRBJ1-5, with 10 bases matching TRBD1. V shed 7 bases, J shed 4 bases, and the junction held 7 bases outside the gene matches. Per the germline V gene, CDR1 is MNHEY and CDR2 is SMNVEV (reference sequence). CDR3 length equals 15 residues. Here the CDR3 DNA reads TGTGCCAGCAATCTATGGACAGGGGGGAATCAGCCCCAGCATTTT. This encodes CASNLWTGGNQPQHF.

The rearrangement joins TRBV29-1 to TRBJ2-5; D unclear. The J call is in doubt because the DNA end fits TRBJ2-7 better. This CDR3 is 12 amino acids long. The V gene's germline CDR1 is SQVTM and CDR2 ANQGSEA. The CDR3 nucleotides read TGCAGCGTTGATTCGTGGGATTACGAGCAGTACTTC. This encodes CSVDSWDYEQYF.

This clonotype was counted a few times. The chain has TRBV9 and TRBJ2-4; D is unresolved. The length of the CDR3 is 13 residues. Looked up from germline, CDR1 is SGDLS and CDR2 is YYNGEE. V was cut by 0 bases and J by 2 bases, with 3 bases left in between. The CDR3 DNA is TGTGCCAGCAGCGTAGGCTCCAAAAACATTCAGTACTTC. Protein: CASSVGSKNIQYF.